The clone carrying this TCR beta chain was seen many times. Its antigen is currently unknown. This sample is part of a study of human T cells and chemical hapten exposure. Study results and limitations: Sensitization with DPC brought no change to TCRs above 1 in 1000 in frequency.

During construction of the library, unique molecular identifiers were attached to individual cDNA molecules for quantitative, reproducible TCR counting. One entry per CDR3 protein, called by TCRdb with MiXCR from the RACE reads. There are tens of thousands of distinct CDR3 sequences in the sample; about 11% occur only once, and 3% to 4.5% lies in the top ten. The CDR3 has 14 residues. From germline, CDR1 is MGHRA and CDR2 YSYEKL. The V gene end was trimmed by 4 bases and the J gene end by 3 bases; junction bases not matched to a gene: 4. Time point indicated: pre-sensitization, week 0. Described treatment: therapeutic diphenylcyclopropenone sensitization with weekly scalp DPC. Sample donors consisted of patients with alopecia, aged 18 to 70 years, who were suitable for DPC.

The V gene is TRBV4-1, the J gene TRBJ2-7; 9 positions match TRBD1. The source was whole blood, collected in connection with sensitization to the hapten diphenylcyclopropenone (DPC). The sequence came from a woman aged 40 to 49 with alopecia areata. Some clones in this sample may be carry-over from other donors' samples. CDR3 bases: TGCGCCAGCAGCCCCCCGGGACAGGGCTACGAGCAGTACTTC. Translating it yields CASSPPGQGYEQYF.